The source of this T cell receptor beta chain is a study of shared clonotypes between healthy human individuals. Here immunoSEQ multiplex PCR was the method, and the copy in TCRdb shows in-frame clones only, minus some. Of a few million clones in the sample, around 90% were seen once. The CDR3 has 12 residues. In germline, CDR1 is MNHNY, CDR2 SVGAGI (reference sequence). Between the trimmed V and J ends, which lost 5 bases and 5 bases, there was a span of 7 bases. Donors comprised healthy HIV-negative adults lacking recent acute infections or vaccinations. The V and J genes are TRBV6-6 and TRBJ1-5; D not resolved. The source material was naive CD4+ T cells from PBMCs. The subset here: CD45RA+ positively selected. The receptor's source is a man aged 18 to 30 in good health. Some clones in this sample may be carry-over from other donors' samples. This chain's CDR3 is CASSNWDQPQHF. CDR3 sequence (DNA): TGTGCCAGCAGTAACTGGGATCAGCCCCAGCATTTT.